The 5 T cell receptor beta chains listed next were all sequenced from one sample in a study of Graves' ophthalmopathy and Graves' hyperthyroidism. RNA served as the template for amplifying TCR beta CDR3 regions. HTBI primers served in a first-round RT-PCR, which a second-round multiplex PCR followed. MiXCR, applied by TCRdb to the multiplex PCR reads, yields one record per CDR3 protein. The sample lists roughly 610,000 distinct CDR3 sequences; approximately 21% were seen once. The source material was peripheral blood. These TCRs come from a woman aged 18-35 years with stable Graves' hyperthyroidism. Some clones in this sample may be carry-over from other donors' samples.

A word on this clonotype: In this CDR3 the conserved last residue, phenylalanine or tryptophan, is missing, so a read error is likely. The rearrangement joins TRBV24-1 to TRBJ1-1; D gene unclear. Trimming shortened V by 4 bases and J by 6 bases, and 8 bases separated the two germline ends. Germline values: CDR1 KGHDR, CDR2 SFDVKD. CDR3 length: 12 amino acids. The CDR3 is CATSERGAEAFL. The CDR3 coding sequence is TGTGCCACCAGTGAACGTGGCGCTGAAGCTTTCCTT.

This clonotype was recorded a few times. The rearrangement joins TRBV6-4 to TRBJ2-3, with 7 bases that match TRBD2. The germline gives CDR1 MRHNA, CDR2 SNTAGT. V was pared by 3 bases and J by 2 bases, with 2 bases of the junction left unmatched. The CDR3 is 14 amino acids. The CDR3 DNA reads TGTGCCAGCAGTGAGAGCGGGGACACAGATACGCAGTATTTT. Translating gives CASSESGDTDTQYF.

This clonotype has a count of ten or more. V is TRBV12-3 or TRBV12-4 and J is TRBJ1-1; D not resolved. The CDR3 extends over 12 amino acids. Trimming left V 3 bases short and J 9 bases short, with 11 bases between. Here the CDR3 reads CASSFGFGQAFF. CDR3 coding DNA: TGTGCCAGCAGTTTCGGTTTCGGGCAAGCTTTCTTT.

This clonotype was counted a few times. This CDR3 is CASSESLGGGGRNQPQHF. The CDR3 coding sequence is TGTGCCAGCAGTGAAAGTTTGGGGGGCGGAGGTCGCAATCAGCCCCAGCATTTT. This chain connects TRBV6-1 to TRBJ1-5; possibly TRBD1 for D (6 bases). Trimming cost V 2 bases and J 2 bases, with 19 bases left between them. This CDR3 has 18 amino acids. CDR1 and CDR2 from the germline V gene are MNHNS and SASEGT.

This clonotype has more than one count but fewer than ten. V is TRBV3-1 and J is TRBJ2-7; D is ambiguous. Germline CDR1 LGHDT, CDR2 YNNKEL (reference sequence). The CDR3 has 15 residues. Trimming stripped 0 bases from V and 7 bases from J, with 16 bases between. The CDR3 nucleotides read TGTGCCAGCAGCCAAGAGGGTAGGACGGCTCTGGAGCAGTACTTC. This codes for CASSQEGRTALEQYF.